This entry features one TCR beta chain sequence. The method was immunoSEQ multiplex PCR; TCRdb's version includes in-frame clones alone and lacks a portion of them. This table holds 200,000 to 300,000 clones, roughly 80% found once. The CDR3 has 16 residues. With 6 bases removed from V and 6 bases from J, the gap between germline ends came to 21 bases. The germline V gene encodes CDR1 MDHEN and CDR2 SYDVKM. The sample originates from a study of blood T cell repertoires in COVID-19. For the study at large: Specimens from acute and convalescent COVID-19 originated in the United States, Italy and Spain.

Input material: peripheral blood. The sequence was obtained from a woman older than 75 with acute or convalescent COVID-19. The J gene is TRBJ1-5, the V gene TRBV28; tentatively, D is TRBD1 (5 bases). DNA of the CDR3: TGTGCCAGCAGCCCCGGGGGAGTAGTAGTGGGTCAGCCCCAGCATTTT. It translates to CASSPGGVVVGQPQHF. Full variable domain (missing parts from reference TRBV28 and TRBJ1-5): DVKVTQSSRYLVKRTGEKVFLECVQDMDHENMFWYRQDPGLGLRLIYFSYDVKMKEKGDIPEGYSVSREKKERFSLILESASTNQTSMYLCASSPGGVVVGQPQHFGDGTRLSIL.